This TCR beta chain was recovered during a study of blood T cell repertoires in COVID-19. Study at large: PBMCs, B-cell-depleted T cells, or T cells provided the cDNA or gDNA that made up the material.

V was clipped by 0 bases and J by 5 bases, with 5 bases between them. There are 13 residues in the CDR3. Germline assignment: CDR1 SGHDT and CDR2 YYEEEE. Original analysis: Estimates of nucleated cell counts were drawn from the amplification of reference gene primers. TCRdb's table, derived via immunoSEQ multiplex PCR, lists solely in-frame clones and lacks some. V, J and clone size are those of that table, while D and trimming were read from the DNA. The table has around 370,000 clones, under 95% seen once. V is TRBV5-6 and J is TRBJ1-4; unclear D gene. Sequenced: peripheral blood. This receptor was obtained from a woman aged 18-29 years who had recovered from COVID-19. The CDR3 loop is CASSLGGNEKLFF. The CDR3 bases are TGTGCCAGCAGCTTGGGAGGGAATGAAAAACTGTTTTTT.